This T cell receptor beta chain stems from a study of a mutant IDH1 vaccine in newly diagnosed glioma. Study context: Administration of eight vaccinations to patients took place in weeks 1, 3, 5, 7, 11, 15, 19, 23. Onset of vaccination occurred 4-6 weeks following radiotherapy alone, or with temozolomide cycles. Treatment recipients were approximately 62% male and approximately 40% female, and their mean age was roughly 44 years.

The sample holds a few counts of this clone. Its antigen is not known. Trimming took 3 bases from V and 5 from J, leaving 10 bases between them. Germline CDR1 is SGHTA and CDR2 is FQGTGA. The CDR3 consists of 13 residues. The repertoire was sequenced with immunoSEQ multiplex PCR; TCRdb's copy has only in-frame clones and lacks some. The table has about 66,000 clones, roughly four fifths seen once; the top ten hold 3% to 4.5%. Indicated time point: week 11, during vaccination. In every dose of vaccine, 300 ug of mutant IDH1 20-mer peptide was given alongside topical imiquimod. Diagnosis in the donors showed new WHO grade 3 or 4 astrocytomas that were IDH1-mutant and ATRX-lost.

V is TRBV7-3 and J is TRBJ1-1, with D hard to call. The material was PBMCs, obtained from a glioma patient whose treatment included an IDH1 peptide vaccine. This sequence originates from a man aged 25-40 years with glioma. The CDR3 protein is CASSFKRETEAFF. Written as DNA, the CDR3 is TGTGCCAGCAGCTTCAAAAGGGAGACTGAAGCTTTCTTT.